The next 22 T cell receptor beta chains were all read from a single sample in a study of shared clonotypes between healthy human individuals. Only in-frame clones appear in the TCRdb table, and some are missing; sequencing was by immunoSEQ multiplex PCR. Counted here are approximately 320,000 clones, around two thirds occurring once; the ten biggest clones make up 10%. Sequencing was performed on memory CD4+ T cells sorted from blood. The subset: CD45RA-negative fraction. Receptors originate from a man aged 25 to 40 in good health.

The V and J genes are TRBV10-3 and TRBJ2-5, with D perhaps matching TRBD2 (5 bases). This CDR3 contains 13 residues. Germline-derived CDR1 and CDR2 are ENHRY and SYGVKD. V was shortened by 7 bases and J by 4 bases, with 13 bases between the two germline ends. The CDR3 sequence: CAINAGSGETQYF. CDR3 nucleotide sequence: TGTGCCATCAATGCGGGTTCGGGAGAGACCCAGTACTTC.

The chain carries TRBV27 and TRBJ2-5; D tentatively reads TRBD1 or TRBD2 (6 bases each). The CDR3 runs to 16 residues. Germline V CDR1 and CDR2: MNHEY, SMNVEV (reference sequence). Deletions cut 0 bases from V and 4 bases from J, with 15 bases between. CDR3 sequence (DNA): TGTGCCAGCAGTTTATCAAATGGGGGGCTTGGAGAGACCCAGTACTTC. It codes for CASSLSNGGLGETQYF.

The chain links TRBV18 to TRBJ2-5, with 9 bases lining up with TRBD1. The CDR3 contains 17 residues. V shed 3 bases and J 5 bases; nucleotides not matched to a gene: 13. Germline lookup yields CDR1 KGHSH and CDR2 LQKENI. CDR3 region: CASSPRDRGDDPETQYF. The CDR3 nucleotides read TGTGCCAGCTCACCGCGTGACAGGGGGGATGACCCGGAGACCCAGTACTTC.

This clone was picked up a small number of times. The V gene is TRBV7-9, the J gene TRBJ1-1, with D perhaps TRBD1 (5 bases). Per the germline V gene, CDR1 is SEHNR and CDR2 is FQNEAQ (reference sequence). Trimming removed 2 bases at V and 0 bases at J, with 13 bases between. The CDR3 loop spans 16 amino acids. The CDR3 spells CASSLSWGMMNTEAFF. CDR3 DNA: TGTGCCAGCAGCTTATCGTGGGGGATGATGAACACTGAAGCTTTCTTT.

This clone was observed a few times. This sequence joins TRBV2 and TRBJ1-4; D call uncertain. CDR1 and CDR2 (germline): SNHLY, FYNNEI. The CDR3 consists of 15 residues. The V gene lost 4 bases and the J gene lost 6 bases, with 15 bases spanning the gap. CDR3 DNA sequence: TGTGCCAGCAGTGTACATCAAGGGTATGATGAAAAACTGTTTTTT. Encoded protein: CASSVHQGYDEKLFF.

CDR3 sequence reads: CASSSRQGIQETQYF. DNA of the CDR3: TGCGCCAGCAGCTCCCGACAGGGGATCCAAGAGACCCAGTACTTC. The chain is built from TRBV5-1 and TRBJ2-5, with TRBD1 matching 8 bases. The CDR3 covers 15 residues. Germline assignment: CDR1 SGHRS and CDR2 YFSETQ. V gave up 3 bases and J gave up 1 base; unmatched junction bases: 5.

The gene calls are TRBV5-1 and TRBJ2-2; D possibly corresponds to TRBD2 (5 bases). The V end was cut by 3 bases, the J end by 3 bases, with 12 bases between. The CDR3 is 15 residues long. Germline lookup yields CDR1 SGHRS and CDR2 YFSETQ. The CDR3 region has the DNA TGCGCCAGCAGCTATCGGGGAGAGGACACCGGGGAGCTGTTTTTT. This translates into CASSYRGEDTGELFF.

As regards this clone: This likely stems from a read error, as it lies one base from a far larger clone. The sample carries other DNA sequences with the same CDR3. The chain is built from TRBV6-5 and TRBJ2-6, with D hard to call. Trimming took 3 bases from V and 4 from J, leaving 7 bases between them. The CDR3 is 14 amino acids. Per the germline V gene, CDR1 is MNHEY and CDR2 is SVGAGI. The CDR3 loop is CASSYLGGANVLTF. CDR3 nucleotides: TGTGCCAGCAGTTATTTGGGGGGGGCCAACGTCCTGACTTTC.

The chain couples TRBV2 to TRBJ2-4, with D tentatively TRBD1 (5 bases). This CDR3 comprises 14 residues. With 1 base removed from V and 3 bases from J, the gap between germline ends came to 7 bases. The germline gives CDR1 SNHLY, CDR2 FYNNEI. In DNA, the CDR3 is TGTGCCAGCAGTGAAGGACAGATCAAAAACATTCAGTACTTC. The encoded protein is CASSEGQIKNIQYF.

CDR3 sequence: CASSWTGGANTGELFF. The CDR3, as DNA: TGTGCCAGCAGTTGGACAGGAGGCGCGAACACCGGGGAGCTGTTTTTT. The rearrangement joins TRBV6-5 to TRBJ2-2; 7 nucleotides agree with TRBD1. CDR1 and CDR2 from the germline V gene are MNHEY and SVGAGI. The CDR3 has 16 amino acids. V trimming: 4 bases; J trimming: 0 bases; junction bases outside the gene matches: 5.

This chain connects TRBV5-1 to TRBJ2-1; 11 bases agree with TRBD2. The germline gives CDR1 SGHRS, CDR2 YFSETQ. The CDR3 is 13 residues long. Trimming cost V 2 bases and J 8 bases; bases outside gene matches: 0. The CDR3 sequence is CASSLLAGDEQFF. Written as DNA, the CDR3 is TGCGCCAGCAGCTTACTAGCGGGAGATGAGCAGTTCTTC.

The chain has TRBV6-1 and TRBJ1-2, with TRBD1 as a possible D gene (5 bases). The germline V and J ends were trimmed by 8 bases and 4 bases, with 20 bases remaining between them. The CDR3 has 15 amino acids. Germline lookup yields CDR1 MNHNS and CDR2 SASEGT. The CDR3 coding sequence is TGTGCCAGCGTCCTCCGCGGGACGCAGGTCTATGGCTACACCTTC. This encodes CASVLRGTQVYGYTF.

This rearrangement joins TRBV29-1 to TRBJ1-3; maybe TRBD1 (5 bases). The ends were cut back, 0 bases at V and 0 bases at J, with 6 bases in the middle. CDR1 and CDR2 from the germline V gene are SQVTM and ANQGSEA. This CDR3 comprises 14 residues. CDR3 bases: TGCAGCGTTGAAGATACAGGCTCTGGAAACACCATATATTTT. The encoded protein is CSVEDTGSGNTIYF.

The genes are TRBV4-3 and TRBJ2-1, with 7 positions matching TRBD2. V gave up 0 bases and J gave up 8 bases; unmatched junction bases: 10. The CDR3 totals 16 residues. Germline CDR1 and CDR2: LGHNA and YSLEER. DNA for the CDR3: TGCGCCAGCAGCCAAGAAGGAGGGACTAAGTTTTATGAGCAGTTCTTC. Its protein product is CASSQEGGTKFYEQFF.

This clone was seen a few times. This chain uses TRBV5-1 with TRBJ2-1, with 8 bases that match TRBD1. The CDR3 has 15 residues. From germline, CDR1 is SGHRS and CDR2 YFSETQ. V dropped 0 bases and J dropped 3; count of bases not matched to a gene: 2. CDR3 DNA sequence: TGCGCCAGCAGCTTGGAGGACAGGGTCTACAATGAGCAGTTCTTC. The encoded protein is CASSLEDRVYNEQFF.

The V gene is TRBV30, the J gene TRBJ1-6; D gene uncertain. Trimming left V 0 bases short and J 7 bases short, with 1 base between. Germline CDR1 is GTSNPN and CDR2 is SVGIG (reference sequence). The CDR3 is 11 residues long. The CDR3 reads CAWSVNSPLHF. Here the CDR3 DNA reads TGTGCCTGGAGTGTAAATTCACCCCTCCACTTT.

This clone was found once. The chain is built from TRBV29-1 and TRBJ1-4; TRBD1 agrees at 11 bases. The V gene's germline CDR1 is SQVTM and CDR2 ANQGSEA. Trimming at V came to 7 bases and at J to 2 bases, leaving 3 bases not matched to a gene. The CDR3 consists of 14 residues. The CDR3 spells CSARDRGTNEKLFF. CDR3 coding DNA: TGCAGCGCAAGGGACAGGGGGACTAATGAAAAACTGTTTTTT.

This clone occurred a few times. The V call is TRBV18, the J call TRBJ2-3; maybe TRBD1 (6 bases). V gave up 0 bases and J gave up 0 bases, with 10 bases separating them. Germline values: CDR1 KGHSH, CDR2 LQKENI. The CDR3 consists of 16 residues. The chain's CDR3 is CASSPPSGASTDTQYF. Written as DNA, the CDR3 is TGTGCCAGCTCACCACCTTCAGGGGCTAGCACAGATACGCAGTATTTT.

This rearrangement joins TRBV27 to TRBJ2-5; tentatively, D is TRBD1 or TRBD2 (6 bases each). The CDR3 runs to 14 residues. Germline CDR1 and CDR2: MNHEY and SMNVEV (reference sequence). V lost 7 bases and J lost 4, with 16 bases in between. As DNA, the CDR3 is TGTGCCAGCACCCCCTTCGGGGGCAGAGAGACCCAGTACTTC. Its translation: CASTPFGGRETQYF.

The chain is built from TRBV7-2 and TRBJ2-5; no clear D. Germline V gene lookup returns CDR1 SGHTA and CDR2 FQGNSA. The CDR3 loop spans 13 amino acids. The V gene lost 4 bases and the J gene lost 4 bases, with 10 bases spanning the gap. The CDR3 protein is CASSSNGIETQYF. The CDR3 DNA follows: TGTGCCAGCAGCTCTAACGGAATAGAGACCCAGTACTTC.

The chain has TRBV4-1 and TRBJ2-1; a possible D gene is TRBD1 (5 bases). The CDR3 is 15 amino acids. Germline V gene sequence: CDR1 MGHRA, CDR2 YSYEKL. The V end lost 2 bases, the J end lost 1 base, and 9 bases lay between the germline ends. The CDR3 DNA is TGCGCCAGCAGCCAACCTGGACATTCCTACAATGAGCAGTTCTTC. This codes for CASSQPGHSYNEQFF.

This chain connects TRBV5-1 to TRBJ1-3, with unresolved D. The germline CDR1 and CDR2 sequences are SGHRS and YFSETQ. Trimming took off 0 bases at V and 2 bases at J, with 9 bases between the two ends. The CDR3 is 15 residues long. For the CDR3, the DNA is TGCGCCAGCAGCTTGGTGGCAGCTACTGGAAACACCATATATTTT. Protein sequence: CASSLVAATGNTIYF. Full variable domain (remainder filled in from reference TRBV5-1 and TRBJ1-3): KAGVTQTPRYLIKTRGQQVTLSCSPISGHRSVSWYQQTPGQGLQFLFEYFSETQRNKGNFPGRFSGRQFSNSRSEMNVSTLELGDSALYLCASSLVAATGNTIYFGEGSWLTVV.